These 15 T cell receptor beta chains were all obtained from the same sample, sequenced in a study of blood T cell repertoires in COVID-19. Sequencing used immunoSEQ multiplex PCR; TCRdb keeps in-frame clones, though not all of them. Here the sample spans some 260,000 clones, roughly 88% being singletons. Sequencing was done on a sample of peripheral blood. The receptors were sampled from a woman aged 40 to 50 who had recovered from COVID-19.

This clone was detected many times. The chain is built from TRBV12-3 or TRBV12-4 and TRBJ2-1; weak D call: TRBD2 (6 bases). The germline V and J ends were trimmed by 2 bases and 7 bases, with 9 bases remaining between them. The CDR3 has 13 residues. The CDR3 DNA reads TGTGCCAGCAGTTTACGGGAGCTTAATGAGCAGTTCTTC. It translates to CASSLRELNEQFF.

V usage is TRBV19 and J usage is TRBJ1-6, with TRBD1 identical over 7 bases. The V gene end was trimmed by 5 bases and the J gene end by 7 bases; junction bases not matched to a gene: 5. CDR3 length: 14 residues. Germline-derived CDR1 and CDR2 are LNHDA and SQIVND (reference sequence). In DNA form, the CDR3 reads TGTGCCAGTAGTGTGACAGGGACGAATTCACCCCTCCACTTT. Protein product: CASSVTGTNSPLHF.

V gene TRBV13 combines with J gene TRBJ2-1; D uncertain. This CDR3 has 14 amino acids. The ends were cut back, 3 bases at V and 2 bases at J, with 8 bases in the middle. Germline values: CDR1 PRHDT, CDR2 FYEKMQ (reference sequence). The CDR3 is CASSFPNTYNEQFF. CDR3 coding DNA: TGTGCCAGCAGCTTTCCTAATACCTACAATGAGCAGTTCTTC.

Regarding this clone: The same CDR3 also results from other DNA sequences found in this sample. The chain uses TRBV18 and TRBJ2-5; 7 nucleotides align to TRBD1. This CDR3 region has 13 residues. V was clipped by 4 bases and J by 2 bases; unmatched bases: 1. Germline-derived CDR1 and CDR2 are KGHSH and LQKENI. The CDR3 spells CASSLGQQETQYF. The CDR3 coding sequence is TGTGCCAGCTCACTGGGACAGCAAGAGACCCAGTACTTC.

CDR3 coding DNA: TGTGCCAGCAGCCCACGGACAGCGATGGATGGCTACACCTTC. This sequence encodes CASSPRTAMDGYTF. The chain couples TRBV3-1 (or the pseudogene TRBV3-2) to TRBJ1-2; D may be TRBD1 (6 bases). Germline V gene lookup returns CDR1 LGHDT and CDR2 YNNKEL (reference sequence). Trimming cost V 4 bases and J 6 bases, with 15 bases left between them. The CDR3 has 14 residues.

This clone came up once. The CDR3: CASSPTGSGTGGAYGYTF. CDR3 coding DNA: TGCGCCAGCAGCCCCACGGGAAGCGGGACAGGGGGCGCATATGGCTACACCTTC. The chain links TRBV5-1 to TRBJ1-2; 12 bases line up with TRBD1. The V and J ends lost 4 bases and 5 bases, in that order; junction bases with no gene match: 15. The CDR3 contains 18 residues. CDR1 is SGHRS, CDR2 YFSETQ, per germline.

This clone was counted ten times or more. The chain joins TRBV5-1 to TRBJ2-1; 9 nucleotides align to TRBD1. Trimming cost V 4 bases and J 9 bases; bases outside gene matches: 8. CDR3 length equals 14 residues. The germline V gene encodes CDR1 SGHRS and CDR2 YFSETQ. This CDR3 reads CASSEGTGRREQFF. The CDR3 DNA reads TGCGCCAGCAGCGAAGGGACAGGGAGGCGTGAGCAGTTCTTC. The full variable domain, with the rest looked up from reference TRBV5-1 and TRBJ2-1, is KAGVTQTPRYLIKTRGQQVTLSCSPISGHRSVSWYQQTPGQGLQFLFEYFSETQRNKGNFPGRFSGRQFSNSRSEMNVSTLELGDSALYLCASSEGTGRREQFFGPGTRLTVL.

This chain uses TRBV9 with TRBJ1-1; tentative D call: TRBD1 (5 bases). Germline V gene sequence: CDR1 SGDLS, CDR2 YYNGEE. CDR3 length: 16 residues. The ends were cut back, 4 bases at V and 0 bases at J, with 16 bases in the middle. The CDR3 DNA is TGTGCCAGCAGCCCTCAGACAGCGAGCATGAACACTGAAGCTTTCTTT. Translating gives CASSPQTASMNTEAFF.

This sequence joins TRBV6-5 and TRBJ1-3; D is unclear. Trimming removed 9 bases at V and 0 bases at J, with 3 bases between. The germline gives CDR1 MNHEY, CDR2 SVGAGI. This CDR3 region has 11 residues. For the CDR3, the DNA is TGTGCCAGTCTCTCTGGAAACACCATATATTTT. Translating it yields CASLSGNTIYF.

The chain employs TRBV2 and TRBJ2-5, with 10 bases matching TRBD1. The CDR3 is made up of 17 amino acids. Per germline, CDR1 SNHLY and CDR2 FYNNEI. Losses at the gene ends were 7 bases for V and 5 bases for J; bases not matched to a gene: 16. CDR3 in amino acids: CASTIPGQGMGGETQYF. The CDR3 DNA is TGTGCCAGCACAATTCCGGGACAGGGGATGGGGGGGGAGACCCAGTACTTC.

This chain links TRBV18 with TRBJ2-7; tentatively, D is TRBD1 (5 bases). The ends were cut back, 1 base at V and 3 bases at J, with 7 bases in the middle. The CDR3 extends over 13 amino acids. Looked up from germline, CDR1 is KGHSH and CDR2 is LQKENI. Here the CDR3 DNA reads TGTGCCAGCTCACCACGGCAGGGCTACGAGCAGTACTTC. This sequence encodes CASSPRQGYEQYF.

The V call is TRBV27, the J call TRBJ1-2; D perhaps matches TRBD1 (5 bases). Looked up from germline, CDR1 is MNHEY and CDR2 is SMNVEV (reference sequence). V lost 6 bases, J lost 8 bases, and 16 bases lay in between. This CDR3 has 13 amino acids. For the CDR3, the DNA is TGTGCCAGCAGCCCCCAGGGTACTGCGGGCTACACCTTC. It encodes CASSPQGTAGYTF.

This chain links TRBV21-1 with TRBJ2-1; TRBD2, the table's D call, lacks a check against the DNA. TRBV21-1 is shown as a pseudogene. The CDR3 runs to 15 residues. Written as DNA, the CDR3 is TGTGCCAGCAGCAAAGAAGCGGGAAGTTACAATGAGCAGTTCTTC. It translates to CASSKEAGSYNEQFF.

The CDR3 bases are TGTGCCAGCAGTTTCGGGACTAGCGGGGGGTACGAGCAGTACTTC. It yields the protein CASSFGTSGGYEQYF. The chain uses TRBV6-2 or TRBV6-3 and TRBJ2-7, with TRBD2 identical over 15 bases. The CDR3 is 15 amino acids. After removal of 4 bases from V and 4 bases from J, the junction contained 2 bases not matched to a gene. Germline V lookup: CDR1 MNHEY, CDR2 SVGEGT.

This clone was observed once. The chain combines TRBV7-2 with TRBJ2-5, with D unclear. V was cut by 3 bases and J by 5 bases, with 4 bases left in between. The CDR3 runs 11 residues. Looked up from germline, CDR1 is SGHTA and CDR2 is FQGNSA. The chain's CDR3 is CASSFSETQYF. The CDR3 nucleotides read TGTGCCAGCAGCTTCTCGGAGACCCAGTACTTC.